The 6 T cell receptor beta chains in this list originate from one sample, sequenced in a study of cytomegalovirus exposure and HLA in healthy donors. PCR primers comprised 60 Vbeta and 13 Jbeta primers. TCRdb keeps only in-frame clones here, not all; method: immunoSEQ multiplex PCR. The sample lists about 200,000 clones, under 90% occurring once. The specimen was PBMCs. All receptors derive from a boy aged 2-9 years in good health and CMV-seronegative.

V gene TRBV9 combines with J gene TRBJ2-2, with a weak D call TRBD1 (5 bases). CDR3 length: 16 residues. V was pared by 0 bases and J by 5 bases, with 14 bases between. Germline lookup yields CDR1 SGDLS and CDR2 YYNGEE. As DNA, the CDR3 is TGTGCCAGCAGCGTAGGTTCCAGGGCCCCAACCGGGGAGCTGTTTTTT. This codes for CASSVGSRAPTGELFF. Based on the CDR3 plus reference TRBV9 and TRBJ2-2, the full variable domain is DSGVTQTPKHLITATGQRVTLRCSPRSGDLSVYWYQQSLDQGLQFLIQYYNGEERAKGNILERFSAQQFPDLHSELNLSSLELGDSALYFCASSVGSRAPTGELFFGEGSRLTVL.

DNA for the CDR3: TGTGCCAGCACCAACGGGGGGGAAGCGCAGTTCTTC. It specifies CASTNGGEAQFF. The chain is built from TRBV6-6 and TRBJ2-1, with 8 bases fitting TRBD2. The CDR3 runs to 12 residues. The V gene's germline CDR1 is MNHNY and CDR2 SVGAGI (reference sequence). With 7 bases clipped from V and 12 bases from J, the junction kept 8 bases outside the gene matches.

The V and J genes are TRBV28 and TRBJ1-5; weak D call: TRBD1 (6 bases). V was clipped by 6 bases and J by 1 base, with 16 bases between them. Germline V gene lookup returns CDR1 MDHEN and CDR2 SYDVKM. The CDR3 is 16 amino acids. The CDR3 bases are TGTGCCAGCAGCGCTTTGAGGGGGTACAGCAATCAGCCCCAGCATTTT. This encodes CASSALRGYSNQPQHF.

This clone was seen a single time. The CDR3 coding sequence is TGTGCCAGCAGCGCCACAGGGGGCTGGAACACCGGGGAGCTGTTTTTT. Translation: CASSATGGWNTGELFF. V is TRBV5-4 and J is TRBJ2-2; 9 bases are shared with TRBD1. The CDR3 totals 16 residues. Germline V gene sequence: CDR1 SGHNT, CDR2 YYREEE (reference sequence). V trimming: 4 bases; J trimming: 1 base; junction bases outside the gene matches: 5. Full variable domain (outside the CDR3, taken from reference TRBV5-4 and TRBJ2-2): ETGVTQSPTHLIKTRGQQVTLRCSSQSGHNTVSWYQQALGQGPQFIFQYYREEENGRGNFPPRFSGLQFPNYSSELNVNALELDDSALYLCASSATGGWNTGELFFGEGSRLTVL.

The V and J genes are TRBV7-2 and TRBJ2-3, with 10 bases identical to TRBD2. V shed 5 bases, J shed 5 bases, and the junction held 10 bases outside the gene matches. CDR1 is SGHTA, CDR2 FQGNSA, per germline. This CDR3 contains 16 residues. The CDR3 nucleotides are TGTGCCAGCAGCCGAGAGCGGGGGGGCCCTGAAGATACGCAGTATTTT. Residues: CASSRERGGPEDTQYF. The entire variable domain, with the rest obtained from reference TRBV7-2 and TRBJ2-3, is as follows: GAGVSQSPSNKVTEKGKDVELRCDPISGHTALYWYRQSLGQGLEFLIYFQGNSAPDKSGLPSDRFSAERTGGSVSTLTIQRTQQEDSAVYLCASSRERGGPEDTQYFGPGTRLTVL.

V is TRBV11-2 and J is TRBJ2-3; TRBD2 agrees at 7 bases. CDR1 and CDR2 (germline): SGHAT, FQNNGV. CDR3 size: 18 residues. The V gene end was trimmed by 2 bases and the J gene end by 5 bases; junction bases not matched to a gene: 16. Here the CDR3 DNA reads TGTGCCAGCAGCTTAAGTCAAGCGGGGCCTCTGACGCTAGATACGCAGTATTTT. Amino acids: CASSLSQAGPLTLDTQYF.